These T cell receptor beta chains were read from a single sample in a study of CD8+CD57+ T cells in acquired aplastic anemia. Via MiXCR, TCRdb re-called the reads, giving one row per CDR3 protein. The repertoire consists of just over 150,000 distinct CDR3 sequences, with more than 40% occurring once and the leading ten covering about 31%. What was sequenced was sorted CD4+, CD8+, or CD8+CD57+ T cells (not recorded which) from PBMCs. The receptors were gathered from a human donor with aplastic anemia. Each CDR3 is given with its conserved first and last residue. Each record gives: D gene, V gene, clone size, J gene, CDR3 DNA, CDR3 protein. The D gene is left open where the match is weak. A clone size is listed for some rows: how often the clone was seen (once, few, many), or a class if it is expanded.

D: TRBD1; V: TRBV24-1; size: NA; J: TRBJ1-1; DNA: TGTGCCACCAGTCCCGGGACAGGGCCTACCTTTGAAGCTTTCTTT; CDR3: CATSPGTGPTFEAFF
D: NA; V: TRBV10-3; size: once; J: TRBJ2-7; DNA: TGTGCCACCAGGCTTTCTTACGAGCAGTACTTC; CDR3: CATRLSYEQYF
D: NA; V: TRBV20-1; size: once; J: TRBJ2-3; DNA: TGCAGTGCTAGAGACGGCGTTAGCACAGATACGCAGTATTTT; CDR3: CSARDGVSTDTQYF
D: NA; V: TRBV5-6; size: NA; J: TRBJ1-4; DNA: TGTGCCAGCAGCTTCCGACAAACTAATGAAAAACTGTTTTTT; CDR3: CASSFRQTNEKLFF
D: TRBD1; V: TRBV11-2; size: many; J: TRBJ2-7; DNA: TGTGCCAGCAGCTTAGAAGACAGGGGGCTCTACGAGCAGTACTTC; CDR3: CASSLEDRGLYEQYF
D: NA; V: TRBV20-1; size: few; J: TRBJ2-7; DNA: TGCAGTGCTAGCGGGGAGGCCTACGAGCAGTACTTC; CDR3: CSASGEAYEQYF
D: NA; V: TRBV30; size: NA; J: TRBJ1-5; DNA: TGTGCCTGGAGTAACGGACCAGCGGCGCCCCAGCATTTT; CDR3: CAWSNGPAAPQHF
D: NA; V: TRBV10-1; size: many; J: TRBJ2-3; DNA: TGCGCTCCGGCCCACCTAGGTGGGGGAACAGATACGCAGTATTTT; CDR3: CAPAHLGGGTDTQYF
D: NA; V: TRBV19; size: many; J: TRBJ1-1; DNA: TGTGCCAGCCTTCGGGGAGGGAATTTGAACACTGAAGCTTTCTTT; CDR3: CASLRGGNLNTEAFF
D: NA; V: TRBV7-3; size: many; J: TRBJ2-7; DNA: TGTGCCAGCAGCTTAACGCCCCCGGACAGTTCCTACGAGCAGTACTTC; CDR3: CASSLTPPDSSYEQYF
D: NA; V: TRBV7-3; size: once; J: TRBJ2-1; DNA: TGTGCCAGCAGCTTAAAGAGCCCGAATTATCTCTACAATGAGCAGTTCTTC; CDR3: CASSLKSPNYLYNEQFF
D: TRBD2; V: TRBV24-1; size: once; J: TRBJ2-3; DNA: TGTGCCACCAGTGATTCGAGTGGGCGGGGGGGCCGTGATACGCAGTATTTT; CDR3: CATSDSSGRGGRDTQYF
D: NA; V: TRBV12-3/TRBV12-4; size: many; J: TRBJ2-1; DNA: TGTGCCAGCAGTTTAGGGCTTGCGGGCGGCCAGTTCTTC; CDR3: CASSLGLAGGQFF
D: TRBD2; V: TRBV24-1; size: once; J: TRBJ2-1; DNA: TGTGCCACCAGTACTAGCGGGAGGGTCTCCTACAATGAGCAGTTCTTC; CDR3: CATSTSGRVSYNEQFF
D: NA; V: TRBV9; size: NA; J: TRBJ1-6; DNA: TGTGCCAGCAGCGGTCGGGGGGACCGTCTCCACTTT; CDR3: CASSGRGDRLHF
D: TRBD1; V: TRBV19; size: NA; J: TRBJ1-5; DNA: TGTGCCAGTAAGGGCCAGGGGGCGAATCAGCCCCAGCATTTT; CDR3: CASKGQGANQPQHF
D: TRBD1; V: TRBV10-2; size: many; J: TRBJ2-1; DNA: TGCGCCAGCAGTTCGAGGACAGGGAGCTCCTACAATGAGCAGTTCTTC; CDR3: CASSSRTGSSYNEQFF
D: NA; V: TRBV9; size: NA; J: TRBJ1-2; DNA: TGTTCCAGCAGCGTAGTCGGGCCATACGCCTCTGGCTACACCTTC; CDR3: CSSSVVGPYASGYTF
D: NA; V: TRBV7-2; size: many; J: TRBJ2-7; DNA: TGTGCCAGCAGCTTATCCCCTTGGGGGTACGAGCAGTACTTC; CDR3: CASSLSPWGYEQYF
D: TRBD1; V: TRBV7-7; size: NA; J: TRBJ2-1; DNA: TGTGCTATCCCGGGACAGGGGAACAATGAGCAGTTCTTC; CDR3: CAIPGQGNNEQFF